The source of this T cell receptor (beta chain) is a study of cytomegalovirus exposure and HLA in healthy donors. About the study: HLA-typed donors contributed some 77 million unique TCRs, which were held in an early data release. Study results and limitations: Prediction of most subjects' HLA-A and HLA-B alleles by TCR beta sequences was reportedly accurate. Later analysis identified a missense DCLRE1C variant that was linked to TCR beta V- and J-gene trimming. Some V segments could not be told apart, so they were left out, TRBV6-2 and TRBV6-3 among them.

This CDR3 spans 14 amino acids. The germline gives CDR1 SGHDT, CDR2 YYEEEE. Trimming took 0 bases from V and 3 from J, leaving 6 bases between them. The PCR employed 60 Vbeta primers together with 13 Jbeta primers. Data came from immunoSEQ multiplex PCR; TCRdb stores just in-frame clones and leaves some out. The table shows around 59,000 clones, with approximately 80% occurring only once. Worth noting for this clone: As yet, its antigen is unknown.

The TCR was taken from a human donor in good health. Sequencing was carried out using PBMCs. The gene calls are TRBV5-6 and TRBJ2-2, with unresolved D. The CDR3 reads CASSLGLHTGELFF. Here the CDR3 DNA reads TGTGCCAGCAGCTTGGGACTTCACACCGGGGAGCTGTTTTTT. The variable domain in full, completed from reference TRBV5-6 and TRBJ2-2, reads DAGVTQSPTHLIKTRGQQVTLRCSPKSGHDTVSWYQQALGQGPQFIFQYYEEEERQRGNFPDRFSGHQFPNYSSELNVNALLLGDSALYLCASSLGLHTGELFFGEGSRLTVL.